What follows are 6 T cell receptor beta chains derived from one specimen sequenced in a study of metastatic and nonmetastatic thyroid tumors. Patients were all untreated before their thyroid surgery. TCRdb re-called the PCR reads through MiXCR. The table lists approximately 40,000 clones, around half of them singletons, with roughly 24% in the top ten. The sample was tumor tissue. These receptors all come from a male donor with papillary thyroid cancer or a benign thyroid nodule (not recorded which). Some clones in this sample may be carry-over from other donors' samples.

Comments on this clone: The junction differs from germline at one of its ends, possibly a read error. The chain has TRBV20-1 and TRBJ1-1, with a tentative D call TRBD1 (5 bases). Germline lookup yields CDR1 DFQATT and CDR2 SNEGSKA (reference sequence). CDR3 length: 13 amino acids. CDR3 loop: CSSSDGGDTEAFF. DNA for the CDR3: TGCAGTTCTAGTGACGGAGGGGACACTGAAGCTTTCTTT.

This chain uses TRBV7-2 with TRBJ2-1, with a weak D call TRBD2 (6 bases). This CDR3 has 16 residues. CDR1 SGHTA and CDR2 FQGNSA come from the germline V gene. V shed 0 bases and J shed 7 bases, with 16 bases lying between them. This chain's CDR3 is CASSLAVYGGRNEQFF. The CDR3 nucleotides read TGTGCCAGCAGCTTAGCTGTGTATGGGGGGAGGAATGAGCAGTTCTTC.

This clone was seen a few times. The rearrangement joins TRBV6-1 to TRBJ2-5; 8 nucleotides align to TRBD2. Germline loops: CDR1 MNHNS, CDR2 SASEGT. V dropped 5 bases and J dropped 5; count of bases not matched to a gene: 7. The CDR3 loop spans 14 amino acids. CDR3 coding DNA: TGTGCCAGCAGTCGCGGGAGGTATAAGGAGACCCAGTACTTC. Its translation: CASSRGRYKETQYF.

This clone has only a few counts. The CDR3 DNA sequence: TGTGCCAGCAGTCTAGGACAGGGAATTTGGTATTTT. Amino acids: CASSLGQGIWYF. The chain combines TRBV27 with TRBJ2-3; 8 bases are shared with TRBD1. V trimming: 5 bases; J trimming: 14 bases; junction bases outside the gene matches: 9. CDR3 size: 12 residues. Germline V CDR1 and CDR2: MNHEY, SMNVEV (reference sequence).

This clone rates as medium-sized. Different DNA sequences within this sample yield the same CDR3. The chain recombines TRBV15 with TRBJ2-3; no firm D call. V lost 1 base to trimming and J lost 1 base, with 9 bases between them. The length of the CDR3 is 15 residues. CDR1 LNHNV and CDR2 YYDKDF come from the germline V gene (reference sequence). The CDR3, as DNA: TGTGCCACCAGCAGAGCGCCAGACGGCACAGATACGCAGTATTTT. Translating it yields CATSRAPDGTDTQYF.

The chain is built from TRBV4-1 and TRBJ2-2; D remains unclear. The germline V gene encodes CDR1 MGHRA and CDR2 YSYEKL. CDR3 size: 14 residues. The ends were cut back, 3 bases at V and 3 bases at J, with 8 bases in the middle. The CDR3 sequence: CASSQELHTGELFF. In DNA, the CDR3 is TGCGCCAGCAGCCAGGAGTTACACACCGGGGAGCTGTTTTTT.